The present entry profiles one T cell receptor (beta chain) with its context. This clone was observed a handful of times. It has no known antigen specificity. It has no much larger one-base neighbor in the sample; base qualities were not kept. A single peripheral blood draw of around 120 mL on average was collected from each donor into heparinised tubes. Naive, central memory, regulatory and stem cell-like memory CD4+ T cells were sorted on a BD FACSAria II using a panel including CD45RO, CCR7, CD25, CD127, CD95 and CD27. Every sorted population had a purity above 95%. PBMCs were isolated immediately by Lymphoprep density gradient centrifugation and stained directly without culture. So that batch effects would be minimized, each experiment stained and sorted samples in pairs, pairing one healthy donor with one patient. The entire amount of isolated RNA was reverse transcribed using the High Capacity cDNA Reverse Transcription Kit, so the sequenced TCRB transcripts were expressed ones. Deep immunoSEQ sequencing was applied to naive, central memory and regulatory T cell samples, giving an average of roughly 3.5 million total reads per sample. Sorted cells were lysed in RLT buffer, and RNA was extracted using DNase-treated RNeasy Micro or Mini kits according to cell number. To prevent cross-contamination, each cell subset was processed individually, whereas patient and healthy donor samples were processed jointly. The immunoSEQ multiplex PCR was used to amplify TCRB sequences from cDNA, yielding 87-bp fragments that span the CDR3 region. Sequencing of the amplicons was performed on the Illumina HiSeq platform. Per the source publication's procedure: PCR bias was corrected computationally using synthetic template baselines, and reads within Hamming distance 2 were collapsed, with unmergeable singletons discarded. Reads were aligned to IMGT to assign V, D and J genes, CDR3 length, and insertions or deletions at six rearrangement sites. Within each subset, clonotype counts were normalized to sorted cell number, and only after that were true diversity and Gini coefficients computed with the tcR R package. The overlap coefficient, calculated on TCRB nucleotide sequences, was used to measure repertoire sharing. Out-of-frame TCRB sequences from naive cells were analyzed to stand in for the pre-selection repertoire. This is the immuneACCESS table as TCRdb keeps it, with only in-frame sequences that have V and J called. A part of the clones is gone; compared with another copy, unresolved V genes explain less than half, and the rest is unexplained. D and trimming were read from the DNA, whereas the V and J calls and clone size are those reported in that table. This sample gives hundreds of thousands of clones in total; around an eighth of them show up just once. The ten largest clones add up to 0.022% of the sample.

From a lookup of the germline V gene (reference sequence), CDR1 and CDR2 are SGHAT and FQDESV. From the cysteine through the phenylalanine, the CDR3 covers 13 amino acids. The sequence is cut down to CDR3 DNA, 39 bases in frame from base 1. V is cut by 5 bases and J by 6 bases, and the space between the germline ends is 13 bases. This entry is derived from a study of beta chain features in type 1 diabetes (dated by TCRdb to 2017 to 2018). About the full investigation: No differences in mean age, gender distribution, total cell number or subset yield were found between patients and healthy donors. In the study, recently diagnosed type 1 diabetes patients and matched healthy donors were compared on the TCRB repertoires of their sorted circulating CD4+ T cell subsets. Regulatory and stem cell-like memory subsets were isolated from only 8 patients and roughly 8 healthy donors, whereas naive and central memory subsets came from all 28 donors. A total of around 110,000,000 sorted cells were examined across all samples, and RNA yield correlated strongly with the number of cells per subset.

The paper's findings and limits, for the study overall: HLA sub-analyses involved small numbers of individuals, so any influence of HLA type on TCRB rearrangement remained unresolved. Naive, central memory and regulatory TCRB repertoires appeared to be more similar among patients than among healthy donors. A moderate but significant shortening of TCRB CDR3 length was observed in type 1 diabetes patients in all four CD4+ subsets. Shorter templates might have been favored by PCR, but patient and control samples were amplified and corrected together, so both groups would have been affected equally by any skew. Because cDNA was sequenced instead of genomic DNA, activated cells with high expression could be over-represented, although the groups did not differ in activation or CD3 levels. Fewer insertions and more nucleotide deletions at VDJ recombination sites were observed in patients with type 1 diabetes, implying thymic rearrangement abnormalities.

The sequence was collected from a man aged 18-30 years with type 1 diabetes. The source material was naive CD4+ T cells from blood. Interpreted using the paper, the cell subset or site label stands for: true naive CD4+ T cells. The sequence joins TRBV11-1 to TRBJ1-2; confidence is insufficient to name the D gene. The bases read TGTGCCAGCAGCCCTACTCAAGGACATGGCTACACCTTC. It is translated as CASSPTQGHGYTF.